This TCR beta chain was captured in a study of shared clonotypes between healthy human individuals. V gave up 0 bases and J gave up 7 bases, with 16 bases separating them. CDR3 length: 16 amino acids. Per germline, CDR1 LNHDA and CDR2 SQIVND (reference sequence). TCRdb's copy holds only in-frame clones and misses some; the assay was immunoSEQ multiplex PCR. Among some 660,000 clones listed, around four fifths were seen once. The sample consisted of memory CD4+ T cells sorted from blood. Stated subset: CD45RA-negative fraction. The sequence came from a woman in her 30s in good health. The V gene is TRBV19, the J gene TRBJ1-5, with a weak D call TRBD1 (6 bases). Here the CDR3 reads CASSIDGTWGAQPQHF. CDR3 nucleotide sequence: TGTGCCAGTAGTATAGATGGGACATGGGGGGCGCAGCCCCAGCATTTT.